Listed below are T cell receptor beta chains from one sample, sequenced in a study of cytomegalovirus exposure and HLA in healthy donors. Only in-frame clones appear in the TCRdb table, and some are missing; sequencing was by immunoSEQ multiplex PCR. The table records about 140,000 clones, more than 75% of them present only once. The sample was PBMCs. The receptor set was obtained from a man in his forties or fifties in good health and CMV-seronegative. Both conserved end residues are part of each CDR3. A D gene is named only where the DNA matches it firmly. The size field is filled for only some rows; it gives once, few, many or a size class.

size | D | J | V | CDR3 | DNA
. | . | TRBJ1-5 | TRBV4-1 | CASSQEVNGIQPQHF | TGCGCCAGCAGCCAAGAGGTAAACGGGATTCAGCCCCAGCATTTT
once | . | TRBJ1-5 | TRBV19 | CASRPGHDVGPQHF | TGTGCCAGTAGACCCGGACATGACGTCGGACCCCAGCATTTT
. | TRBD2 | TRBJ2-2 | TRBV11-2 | CASSLVGSGRPFGELFF | TGTGCCAGCAGCTTAGTGGGTAGCGGGAGACCGTTTGGGGAGCTGTTTTTT
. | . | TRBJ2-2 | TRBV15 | CATRGDMDNTGELFF | TGTGCCACCCGGGGGGACATGGACAACACCGGGGAGCTGTTTTTT
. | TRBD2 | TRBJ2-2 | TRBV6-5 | CASGGGRYTGELFF | TGTGCCAGCGGGGGCGGGAGGTACACCGGGGAGCTGTTTTTT
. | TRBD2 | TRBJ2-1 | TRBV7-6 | CASSPSGGNEQFF | TGTGCCAGCAGTCCTAGCGGGGGCAATGAGCAGTTCTTC
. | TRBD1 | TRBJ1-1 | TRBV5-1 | CASSGRQGGTEAFF | TGCGCCAGCAGCGGCCGACAGGGGGGAACTGAAGCTTTCTTT
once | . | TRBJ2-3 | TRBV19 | CASSQAGDTQYF | TGTGCCAGTAGTCAGGCGGGAGATACGCAGTATTTT
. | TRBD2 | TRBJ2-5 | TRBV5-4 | CASSLSGGETQYF | TGTGCCAGCAGCCTTAGCGGGGGAGAGACCCAGTACTTC
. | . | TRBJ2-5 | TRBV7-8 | CASSQGDRIEETQYF | TGTGCCAGCAGCCAGGGTGACAGGATCGAAGAGACCCAGTACTTC
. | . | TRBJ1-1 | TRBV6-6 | CASSGHMNTEAFF | TGTGCCAGCAGCGGACATATGAACACTGAAGCTTTCTTT
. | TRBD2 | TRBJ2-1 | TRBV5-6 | CASSLTSGRSYNEQFF | TGTGCCAGCAGCTTAACTAGCGGGAGGAGCTACAATGAGCAGTTCTTC